What follows are 5 T cell receptor beta chains derived from one specimen sequenced in a study of OX40 agonist ivuxolimab in advanced cancers. This table comes from immunoSEQ multiplex PCR, and its TCRdb copy is limited to in-frame clones, with some not included. This sample has about 99,000 clones, with 90% to 96% found just once. The source material was CD4+ or CD8+ T cells sorted from blood, sampled in a trial of the OX40 agonist ivuxolimab. These TCRs come from an adult with an advanced solid tumor such as melanoma, head and neck, liver or kidney cancer.

This chain links TRBV4-1 with TRBJ2-1; TRBD2 agrees at 13 bases. Germline V gene lookup returns CDR1 MGHRA and CDR2 YSYEKL. Unmatched junction bases numbered 9, after V lost 3 bases and J lost 7 bases. The CDR3 length is 17 residues. The CDR3 spells CASSHTPGLAGTNEQFF. For the CDR3, the DNA is TGCGCCAGCAGCCACACTCCGGGACTAGCGGGGACTAATGAGCAGTTCTTC.

This chain joins TRBV27 and TRBJ2-1, with D hard to call. This CDR3 spans 13 amino acids. The V gene's germline CDR1 is MNHEY and CDR2 SMNVEV (reference sequence). The V end lost 0 bases, the J end lost 8 bases, and 8 bases lay between the germline ends. This CDR3 reads CASSLSNSDEQFF. CDR3 nucleotide sequence: TGTGCCAGCAGTTTATCGAACAGCGATGAGCAGTTCTTC.

The J gene is TRBJ1-1, the V gene TRBV15; D unresolved. Germline-derived CDR1 and CDR2 are LNHNV and YYDKDF (reference sequence). This CDR3 comprises 15 residues. V was trimmed by 0 bases and J by 4 bases, leaving 12 bases between them. CDR3 in amino acids: CATSRERTWGTEAFF. CDR3 sequence (DNA): TGTGCCACCAGCAGAGAGCGTACCTGGGGCACTGAAGCTTTCTTT.

The chain employs TRBV27 and TRBJ1-2, with D possibly being TRBD1 (5 bases). Germline CDR1 and CDR2: MNHEY and SMNVEV (reference sequence). Deletions cut 3 bases from V and 6 bases from J, with 11 bases between. This CDR3 region has 13 residues. The CDR3 DNA reads TGTGCCAGCAGTTTCGGGACTTCAGATGGCTACACCTTC. Translated: CASSFGTSDGYTF.

The chain links TRBV7-8 to TRBJ2-1; the match to TRBD2 covers 10 bases. Per the germline V gene, CDR1 is SGHVS and CDR2 is FQNEAQ. Trimming removed 3 bases from V and 6 bases from J; junction bases left unmatched: 5. CDR3 size: 15 residues. Here the CDR3 reads CASSLSLAGRNEQFF. CDR3 bases: TGTGCCAGCAGCTTGTCACTAGCGGGACGCAATGAGCAGTTCTTC.